The clone carrying this TCR beta chain came up a few times. The sample originates from a study of T cells in Graves' hyperthyroidism and ophthalmopathy. Germline V CDR1 and CDR2: SGHVS, FQNEAQ. The CDR3 is 16 residues long. With 4 bases clipped from V and 3 bases from J, the junction kept 7 bases outside the gene matches. RNA transcripts gave rise to amplified TCR beta CDR3 regions. During a first-round RT-PCR of the TCR CDR3, the HTBI primer set was used. One entry per CDR3 protein results from TCRdb running MiXCR on the multiplex PCR reads. Of over 650,000 distinct CDR3 sequences in the sample, 16% were seen once. Stable Graves' hyperthyroidism meant no ophthalmopathy progression within 18 months.

The chain carries TRBV7-8 and TRBJ2-2, with 8 bases aligning to TRBD1. The sequenced sample was blood. The TCR sequence derives from a young man with Graves' hyperthyroidism. The CDR3 is CASSSATGAYTGELFF. In DNA, the CDR3 is TGTGCCAGCAGCTCGGCGACAGGGGCTTACACCGGGGAGCTGTTTTTT.